This T cell receptor beta chain was identified during a study of spatial heterogeneity in lung cancer. Notes on the study in general: The number of expanded tumor alpha and beta chains correlated with mutation number.

With regard to this clonotype: Its antigen is undetermined.

The CDR3 sequence is 16 residues long. Germline V gene data show CDR1 as SEHNR and CDR2 as FQNEAQ (reference sequence). Trimming cost V 6 bases and J 2 bases; bases outside gene matches: 10. As for time point: sample taken at primary tumor resection. Every TCR cDNA molecule bore its own unique molecular identifier. TCRdb recomputed calls from the 5' RACE reads with MiXCR, one row per CDR3 protein. The data hold approximately 94,000 distinct CDR3 sequences, with roughly 4.5% observed a single time. The TCR comes from a male donor with early-stage non-small cell lung cancer. The chain couples TRBV7-9 to TRBJ2-1; 7 nucleotides line up with TRBD1. The specimen comprised lung tumor tissue, sampled at surgery. The CDR3 DNA follows: TGTGCCAGCAGTCGAAACACAGGGGCCCCCTACAATGAGCAGTTCTTC. Residues: CASSRNTGAPYNEQFF.